Reported below is one T cell receptor beta chain. What it binds is unknown. The source of the sample is a study of human T cells and chemical hapten exposure. About the study: Diphenylcyclopropenone was administered weekly to the scalp of patients throughout the approximately 23-week study. Application of 0.01% DPC to the upper back was done by patch test, with a reading at 6 days.

The junction had 10 bases not matched to a gene; V was cut back by 6 bases and J by 6 bases. CDR3 length equals 15 residues. Germline V CDR1 and CDR2: MNHEY, SMNVEV (reference sequence). Time point here: patch test 2, 6 weeks after DPC sensitization. As for treatment: therapeutic diphenylcyclopropenone sensitization with weekly scalp DPC. General observations from the study: DPC sensitization produced no change in TCRs with frequency above 1 in 1000. Donors, who had alopecia, may show an immune response that differs from healthy people's.

TCRdb fed the RACE reads into MiXCR, producing one record per CDR3 protein. The data show about 380,000 distinct CDR3 sequences, 6% to 7% seen once. This rearrangement joins TRBV27 to TRBJ1-5; 8 bases are shared with TRBD1. The TCR originated in a woman aged 18-29 years with alopecia areata. Some clones in this sample may be carry-over from other donors' samples. The sample here was whole blood, taken in connection with sensitization to the hapten diphenylcyclopropenone (DPC). Written as DNA, the CDR3 is TGTGCCAGCAGCCCCAGGACAGGGCTAAGTCAGCCCCAGCATTTT. Protein: CASSPRTGLSQPQHF.